The 2 T cell receptor beta chains below were found in one sample sequenced in a study of shared clonotypes between healthy human individuals. Sequencing used immunoSEQ multiplex PCR; TCRdb keeps in-frame clones, though not all of them. The sample consists of 1.5 million to 1.9 million clones, 98% of them appearing once. Sample: naive CD4+ T cells sorted from blood. As to subset: CD45RA+ positively selected. The receptors stem from a man under 40 in good health.

CDR3 amino acids: CASSPRLGEGYTF. The CDR3 DNA reads as TGTGCCAGCAGCCCCCGGCTAGGGGAAGGCTACACCTTC. The chain carries TRBV11-2 and TRBJ1-2, with a tentative D call TRBD1 (5 bases). The V end was cut by 5 bases, the J end by 8 bases, with 15 bases between. Germline V gene data show CDR1 as SGHAT and CDR2 as FQNNGV. The CDR3 length is 13 residues. The variable domain in full, completed from reference TRBV11-2 and TRBJ1-2, reads EAGVAQSPRYKIIEKRQSVAFWCNPISGHATLYWYQQILGQGPKLLIQFQNNGVVDDSQLPKDRFSAERLKGVDSTLKIQPAKLEDSAVYLCASSPRLGEGYTFGSGTRLTVV.

V usage is TRBV29-1 and J usage is TRBJ2-3; D might be TRBD1 or TRBD2, each matching 5 bases. Germline loops: CDR1 SQVTM, CDR2 ANQGSEA. With 7 bases removed from V and 5 bases from J, the gap between germline ends came to 16 bases. The CDR3 contains 13 residues. CDR3: CSEGTATGDTQYF. The CDR3 DNA sequence: TGCAGCGAGGGGACCGCGACGGGAGATACGCAGTATTTT.